The rows below give T cell receptor beta chains drawn from one sample of a study of regulatory T cells in long-lasting Graves disease. TCRdb independently ran MiXCR on the multiplex PCR reads; one entry per CDR3 protein. The repertoire holds hundreds of thousands of distinct CDR3 sequences, with approximately 15% as singletons. This sample also belongs to another study, concerning T cells in Graves' hyperthyroidism and ophthalmopathy.

The specimen was peripheral blood mononuclear cells (PBMCs), collected at new diagnosis, from a patient treated with antithyroid drugs. These receptors came from a woman aged 25 to 45 with Graves disease. Each CDR3 is given with its conserved first and last residue. A D gene is named only where the DNA matches it firmly. Clone size, where shown, is once, few, many, or a class for clones that have expanded.

D: NA
size: few
V: TRBV15
J: TRBJ1-6
CDR3: CATSKGESLISPLHF
DNA: TGTGCCACCAGCAAGGGCGAGTCCCTGATTTCACCCCTCCACTTT

D: NA
size: NA
V: TRBV20-1
J: TRBJ1-5
CDR3: CSARTHSSNQPQHF
DNA: TGCAGTGCTAGGACCCACAGCAGCAATCAGCCCCAGCATTTT

D: NA
size: NA
V: TRBV9
J: TRBJ2-7
CDR3: CASSPLSTVPYEQYF
DNA: TGTGCCAGTTCCCCCCTTTCGACAGTGCCCTACGAGCAGTACTTC

D: TRBD1
size: many
V: TRBV28
J: TRBJ2-7
CDR3: CASSFSGTGGYEQYF
DNA: TGTGCCAGCAGTTTCTCCGGGACAGGAGGGTACGAGCAGTACTTC

D: TRBD2
size: few
V: TRBV24-1
J: TRBJ2-3
CDR3: CATSDLRGTSADTQYF
DNA: TGTGCCACCAGTGATTTGCGGGGTACTAGCGCAGATACGCAGTATTTT

D: NA
size: NA
V: TRBV19
J: TRBJ2-7
CDR3: CASSDGWLLSNEQYF
DNA: TGTGCCAGTAGTGACGGTTGGCTGCTGAGCAACGAGCAGTACTTC

D: TRBD2
size: NA
V: TRBV5-4
J: TRBJ2-7
CDR3: CASSPRGAGVTEPYF
DNA: TGTGCCAGCAGCCCCCGGGGAGCGGGAGTGACCGAGCCGTACTTC

D: NA
size: few
V: TRBV24-1
J: TRBJ2-3
CDR3: CATSAGYPDTQYF
DNA: TGTGCCACCAGCGCAGGGTACCCAGATACGCAGTATTTT

D: NA
size: NA
V: TRBV7-8
J: TRBJ2-3
CDR3: CASSLLWGTDTQYF
DNA: TGTGCCAGCAGCTTGCTATGGGGCACAGATACGCAGTATTTT

D: NA
size: NA
V: TRBV12-3/TRBV12-4
J: TRBJ1-2
CDR3: CASSSGTGLGHGYTF
DNA: TGTGCCAGCAGTTCAGGTACAGGGCTTGGGCATGGCTACACCTTC

D: TRBD1
size: few
V: TRBV18
J: TRBJ2-1
CDR3: CASSGGQVNEQFF
DNA: TGTGCCAGCTCGGGGGGACAGGTGAATGAGCAGTTCTTC

D: NA
size: NA
V: TRBV6-9
J: TRBJ1-6
CDR3: CASSYSAGARRGNSPLHF
DNA: TGTGCCAGCAGTTATTCCGCCGGGGCCCGAAGGGGTAATTCACCCCTCCACTTT

D: TRBD1
size: NA
V: TRBV25-1
J: TRBJ1-1
CDR3: CASSGQGAAEAFF
DNA: TGTGCCAGCAGTGGTCAGGGGGCGGCTGAAGCTTTCTTT

D: TRBD1
size: NA
V: TRBV5-6
J: TRBJ2-7
CDR3: CASSLELRGSYEQYF
DNA: TGTGCCAGCAGCTTGGAACTCAGGGGGAGCTACGAGCAGTACTTC

D: NA
size: many
V: TRBV20-1
J: TRBJ1-5
CDR3: CSARDARSNQPQHF
DNA: TGCAGTGCTAGAGATGCCCGGAGCAATCAGCCCCAGCATTTT

D: NA
size: many
V: TRBV12-3/TRBV12-4
J: TRBJ2-7
CDR3: CASSSSGINEQYF
DNA: TGTGCCAGCAGTTCCTCAGGGATCAACGAGCAGTACTTC

D: TRBD1
size: many
V: TRBV27
J: TRBJ2-5
CDR3: CASSLFGTGFIGETQYF
DNA: TGTGCCAGCAGTTTATTTGGGACAGGGTTCATCGGAGAGACCCAGTACTTC

D: NA
size: few
V: TRBV10-3
J: TRBJ1-4
CDR3: CAIRRDGSEKLFF
DNA: TGTGCCATCAGGAGGGATGGAAGTGAAAAACTGTTTTTT

D: NA
size: few
V: TRBV30
J: TRBJ2-7
CDR3: CAWSVVYEQYF
DNA: TGTGCCTGGAGTGTGGTCTACGAGCAGTACTTC

D: NA
size: few
V: TRBV6-1
J: TRBJ1-3
CDR3: CASTGKLSGNTIYF
DNA: TGTGCCAGCACGGGGAAACTCTCTGGAAACACCATATATTTT

D: NA
size: many
V: TRBV24-1
J: TRBJ1-5
CDR3: CATSDTRGSSSQPQHF
DNA: TGTGCCACCAGTGACACCAGGGGTTCCAGTTCTCAGCCCCAGCATTTT

D: NA
size: many
V: TRBV7-3
J: TRBJ1-2
CDR3: CASSPDGGGYGYTF
DNA: TGTGCCAGCAGCCCCGACGGGGGGGGCTATGGCTACACCTTC